This T cell receptor beta chain was profiled in a study of T cell responses to AZD1222 COVID-19 vaccine. Produced via immunoSEQ multiplex PCR; TCRdb's table is partial and in-frame only. The sample records fewer than 120,000 clones, approximately 90% being singletons. As regards this clone: The antigen is unknown.

Overall study findings and caveats: After two AZD1222 doses, spike-specific TCR breadth and depth rose versus day 0.

V was clipped by 8 bases and J by 8 bases, with 15 bases between them. Germline loops: CDR1 SEHNR, CDR2 FQNEAQ (reference sequence). The CDR3 covers 12 residues. The chain recombines TRBV7-9 with TRBJ1-1, with D unresolved. The sequence came from an adult who received the AZD1222 COVID-19 vaccine. The material sequenced was peripheral blood, taken 28 days after the second AZD1222 dose. This chain's CDR3 is CASGLVTGEAFF. DNA for the CDR3: TGTGCCAGCGGGCTAGTCACGGGGGAAGCTTTCTTT.